One and the same sample provided the 19 T cell receptor beta chains below, sequenced in a study of blood T cell repertoires in COVID-19. The table came from immunoSEQ multiplex PCR; TCRdb's copy has only in-frame clones and leaves some out. The sample has 340,000 or so clones; approximately 83% are singletons. The sequenced sample consisted of PBMCs or T cells enriched from blood (not recorded which). The receptors originated from a woman aged 40 to 50 with acute COVID-19.

This clone was seen a few times. This sequence joins TRBV27 and TRBJ1-3; D is possibly TRBD1 (5 bases). Between the trimmed V and J ends, which lost 6 bases and 2 bases, there was a span of 11 bases. The CDR3 is made up of 14 amino acids. Germline CDR1 is MNHEY and CDR2 is SMNVEV (reference sequence). This CDR3 is CASRGVGAGNTIYF. The CDR3 DNA reads TGTGCCAGCAGAGGGGTAGGGGCTGGAAACACCATATATTTT.

The chain couples TRBV7-3 to TRBJ2-2; TRBD1 matches at 7 bases. V was clipped by 5 bases and J by 7 bases; unmatched bases: 7. This CDR3 is 14 amino acids long. Germline V gene sequence: CDR1 SGHTA, CDR2 FQGTGA. The CDR3 nucleotides read TGTGCCAGCAGCCCTACAGGGGTAGGCGGGGAGCTGTTTTTT. The encoded protein is CASSPTGVGGELFF.

V and J are TRBV7-9 and TRBJ2-5, with 7 bases lining up with TRBD1. CDR3 length: 15 residues. V shed 3 bases, J shed 1 base, and the junction held 5 bases outside the gene matches. CDR1 is SEHNR, CDR2 FQNEAQ, per germline (reference sequence). For the CDR3, the DNA is TGTGCCAGCAGCTTCTCCTCAGGGGGCCAAGAGACCCAGTACTTC. Its translation is CASSFSSGGQETQYF. The complete variable domain, with remaining parts taken from reference TRBV7-9 and TRBJ2-5, reads DTGVSQNPRHKITKRGQNVTFRCDPISEHNRLYWYRQTLGQGPEFLTYFQNEAQLEKSRLLSDRFSAERPKGSFSTLEIQRTEQGDSAMYLCASSFSSGGQETQYFGPGTRLLVL.

This clone was seen a single time. The chain combines TRBV4-3 with TRBJ2-5; maybe TRBD2 (6 bases). The V and J ends lost 0 bases and 5 bases respectively, with 16 bases between them. Germline loops: CDR1 LGHNA, CDR2 YSLEER. The CDR3 is made up of 16 amino acids. The CDR3 DNA follows: TGCGCCAGCAGCCAAGATTACATGGCGGGGTCCGAGACCCAGTACTTC. This encodes CASSQDYMAGSETQYF.

This clone has just one count. The chain recombines TRBV4-3 with TRBJ1-6; 7 bases are a match to TRBD1. Per the germline V gene, CDR1 is LGHNA and CDR2 is YSLEER. The ends lost 0 bases at V and 6 bases at J; junction bases unmatched: 8. This CDR3 is built from 17 residues. The DNA of the CDR3 is TGCGCCAGCAGCCAAGAGTATAGGACAGGCGGTAATTCACCCCTCCACTTT. Encoded protein: CASSQEYRTGGNSPLHF.

This clone was detected only once. The V and J genes are TRBV11-2 and TRBJ1-6; D unresolved. The CDR3 runs to 13 residues. V lost 0 bases and J lost 13, with 10 bases in between. Germline V lookup: CDR1 SGHAT, CDR2 FQNNGV. DNA for the CDR3: TGTGCCAGCAGCTTAGAAATTATTTCGCCCCTCCACTTT. This encodes CASSLEIISPLHF.

This chain connects TRBV9 to TRBJ1-6; 10 nucleotides line up with TRBD1. The CDR3 covers 17 residues. Germline values: CDR1 SGDLS, CDR2 YYNGEE. With 3 bases clipped from V and 9 bases from J, the junction kept 12 bases outside the gene matches. Here the CDR3 reads CASSALPGQGDVSPLHF. The CDR3 DNA reads as TGTGCCAGCAGCGCCTTACCAGGACAGGGGGACGTTTCACCCCTCCACTTT.

V is TRBV29-1 and J is TRBJ2-1, with D possibly being TRBD2 (6 bases). Germline V gene data show CDR1 as SQVTM and CDR2 as ANQGSEA. Trimming shortened V by 3 bases and J by 6 bases, and 12 bases separated the two germline ends. The CDR3 is 13 amino acids. CDR3 protein: CSVEASEINEQFF. The CDR3 nucleotides are TGCAGCGTTGAGGCTAGCGAAATCAATGAGCAGTTCTTC.

The J gene is TRBJ1-3, the V gene TRBV5-4; 9 bases fit TRBD1. There are 17 residues in the CDR3. Germline-derived CDR1 and CDR2 are SGHNT and YYREEE (reference sequence). The V gene end was trimmed by 4 bases and the J gene end by 0 bases; junction bases not matched to a gene: 8. The CDR3 bases are TGTGCCAGCAGCCTGGGACCGGGACAGGGCTCTGGAAACACCATATATTTT. It yields the protein CASSLGPGQGSGNTIYF.

This chain uses TRBV28 with TRBJ1-5, with D perhaps TRBD1 (5 bases). The germline CDR1 and CDR2 sequences are MDHEN and SYDVKM. V shed 3 bases and J shed 11 bases, with 17 bases lying between them. The CDR3 loop spans 14 amino acids. CDR3 sequence (DNA): TGTGCCAGCAGTTTGGGGCAGGGAATATCGACCCAGCATTTT. It specifies CASSLGQGISTQHF.

V usage is TRBV6-5 and J usage is TRBJ1-1; D ambiguous. The germline V gene encodes CDR1 MNHEY and CDR2 SVGAGI. Trimming removed 11 bases at V and 4 bases at J, with 11 bases between. This CDR3 is 11 amino acids long. The CDR3 DNA reads TGTGCCGGCCGCCAGGCCACTGAAGCTTTCTTT. Amino acids: CAGRQATEAFF.

The CDR3 is CAISESPREGNDNEQFF. For the CDR3, the DNA is TGTGCCATCAGTGAGTCACCCCGGGAGGGCAATGACAATGAGCAGTTCTTC. The chain joins TRBV10-3 to TRBJ2-1; 8 nucleotides line up with TRBD2. The CDR3 contains 17 residues. The J segment lost 5 bases and the V segment lost 0 bases, leaving 9 bases of the junction unmatched. CDR1 is ENHRY, CDR2 SYGVKD, per germline.

The chain is built from TRBV18 and TRBJ1-1; 9 bases match TRBD1. The V and J ends lost 4 bases and 6 bases, in that order; junction bases with no gene match: 3. This CDR3 region has 13 residues. Germline CDR1 and CDR2: KGHSH and LQKENI. The CDR3 region is CASSRDRGSEAFF. The CDR3, as DNA: TGTGCCAGCTCACGTGACAGGGGGTCTGAAGCTTTCTTT.

The chain has TRBV19 and TRBJ2-7, with 7 bases matching TRBD2. V was clipped by 4 bases and J by 3 bases; unmatched bases: 9. The CDR3 totals 15 residues. CDR1 and CDR2 from the germline V gene are LNHDA and SQIVND (reference sequence). CDR3 residues: CASSTPREGVYEQYF. The CDR3 bases are TGTGCCAGTAGTACTCCAAGGGAGGGAGTCTACGAGCAGTACTTC.

The chain couples TRBV11-3 to TRBJ2-7, with D maybe TRBD1 (6 bases). The CDR3 is 13 residues long. The germline CDR1 and CDR2 sequences are SGHNT and YENEEA. V was shortened by 0 bases and J by 6 bases, with 9 bases between the two germline ends. The chain's CDR3 is CASSLDQGLEQYF. The CDR3 nucleotides are TGTGCCAGCAGCTTAGATCAGGGGCTCGAGCAGTACTTC.

The chain joins TRBV5-1 to TRBJ1-2; no firm D call. In germline, CDR1 is SGHRS, CDR2 YFSETQ. Deletions cut 4 bases from V and 5 bases from J, with 9 bases between. The CDR3 is made up of 12 amino acids. The CDR3 DNA reads as TGCGCCAGCAGCCCGGGAGAATATGGCTACACCTTC. It translates to CASSPGEYGYTF.

This clone was detected a few times. This chain joins TRBV7-2 and TRBJ1-3, with 9 bases that match TRBD1. This CDR3 has 17 residues. Germline values: CDR1 SGHTA, CDR2 FQGNSA. V gave up 5 bases and J gave up 4 bases; unmatched junction bases: 12. Here the CDR3 DNA reads TGTGCCAGCAGCCCCCGGACAGGGGACAGGGTCGGAAACACCATATATTTT. Translated, it gives CASSPRTGDRVGNTIYF.

The J gene is TRBJ2-2, the V gene TRBV5-4; TRBD2 agrees at 10 bases. J was trimmed by 4 bases and V by 0 bases; bases with no gene match: 3. Germline loops: CDR1 SGHNT, CDR2 YYREEE (reference sequence). There are 16 residues in the CDR3. The CDR3 region has the DNA TGTGCCAGCAGCTTGGGCCAGCGGGGGGGCACCGGGGAGCTGTTTTTT. Translation gives CASSLGQRGGTGELFF.

This chain uses TRBV7-2 with TRBJ1-3, with 7 bases matching TRBD1. The trim removed 5 bases at V and 2 bases at J, leaving 3 bases unmatched. The CDR3 runs to 14 residues. CDR1 and CDR2 (germline): SGHTA, FQGNSA. Written as DNA, the CDR3 is TGTGCCAGCAGCCCAGGGGGTACTGGAAACACCATATATTTT. The encoded protein is CASSPGGTGNTIYF. Complete variable domain (other parts from reference TRBV7-2 and TRBJ1-3): GAGVSQSPSNKVTEKGKDVELRCDPISGHTALYWYRQSLGQGLEFLIYFQGNSAPDKSGLPSDRFSAERTGGSVSTLTIQRTQQEDSAVYLCASSPGGTGNTIYFGEGSWLTVV.